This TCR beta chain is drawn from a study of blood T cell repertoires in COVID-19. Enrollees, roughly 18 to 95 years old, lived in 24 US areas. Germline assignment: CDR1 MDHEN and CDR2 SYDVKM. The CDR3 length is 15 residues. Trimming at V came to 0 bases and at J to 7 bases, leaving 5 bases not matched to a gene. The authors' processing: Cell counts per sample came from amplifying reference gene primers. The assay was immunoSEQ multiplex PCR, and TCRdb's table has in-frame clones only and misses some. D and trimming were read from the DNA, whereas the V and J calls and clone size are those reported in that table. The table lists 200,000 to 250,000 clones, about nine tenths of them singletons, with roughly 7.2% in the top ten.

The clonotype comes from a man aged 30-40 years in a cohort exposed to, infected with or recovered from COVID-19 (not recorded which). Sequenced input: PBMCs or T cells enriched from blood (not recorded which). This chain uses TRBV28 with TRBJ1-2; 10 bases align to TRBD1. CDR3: CASSLWGQGQGGYTF. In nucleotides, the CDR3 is TGTGCCAGCAGTTTATGGGGACAGGGGCAGGGTGGCTACACCTTC.